The T cell receptor beta chain described here comes from a study of response to subunit inactivated influenza vaccine (dated by TCRdb to the late 2010s). Broadly, across the study: Deep quantitative profiling of the T cell receptor repertoire was used in the study to follow responses to a trivalent subunit inactivated influenza vaccine. What the research found in general, with its limitations: It was suggested by the authors that each seasonal influenza vaccination may recruit only a limited number of new T cells.

This clonotype came up a few times. Its cognate antigen has yet to be identified. No qualities accompany the bases; no much larger clone lies one base away. Trimming removed 1 base from V and 0 bases from J, leaving 13 bases between the germline ends. Taken from cysteine to phenylalanine, the CDR3 has 17 residues. Left in the record is the CDR3 DNA by itself, 51 bases read in frame from the first base. In the germline V gene, CDR1 corresponds to SGHVS and CDR2 to FNYEAQ. The method was RT-PCR. TCRdb lists the instrument as Illumina HiSeq 2500. The public reads were reprocessed in TCRdb via fastp at Q25 and MiXCR, keeping in-frame beta chains. Identical CDR3 protein sequences are pooled into one entry, listed with their most common genes and DNA. The sample includes about 540,000 distinct CDR3 sequences, with roughly 25% observed a single time. Under 3.5% of the sample rests with the top ten. These data also formed part of another study, on T cells expressing NK-cell markers. As noted in the second study: The TCR beta cDNA libraries were made using 5'RACE template switching, a step that added both a universal primer site and unique molecular identifiers. Three sorted T-cell subsets (CD3+CD56+NKG2C+, CD3+CD56+NKG2C- and CD3+CD56-NKG2C+) from roughly eight donors had their TCR beta-chain repertoires profiled. Of the eight sequenced donors, seven were found to be HCMV-seropositive and one was found to be HCMV-seronegative. To restrict sorting to alphabetaTCR-expressing T cells, an anti-gammadeltaTCR antibody was added in several experiments. In over five donors, the dominant CD3+CD56+NKG2C+ clonotypes were found to rank among the top 10 CD8+ clonotypes and to make up 1.0-7.0% of CD8+ T cells. Those dominant clonotypes were again the most abundant among CD3+CD56-NKG2C+ cells in a few donors, at roughly 28.3-60.1%. Whether the expanded NKG2C-expressing T cell clones were specific for HCMV antigens remained unclear. Randomly selected healthy volunteers, three men and five women, were used as the eight sequenced donors. HCMV serostatus was determined by detecting HCMV-specific IgG in serum with a commercial ELISA kit. Ficoll density gradient centrifugation was used to isolate peripheral blood mononuclear cells from blood. Using Miltenyi isolation kits, CD4+ and CD8+ T cells were isolated from PBMC through magnetic immunoseparation. cDNA synthesis was primed from the TCR beta constant segment and was followed by two successive PCR amplification steps. Libraries were sequenced as 2 x 150 bp reads on Illumina HiSeq 2000/2500, MiSeq or NextSeq. MIGEC handled demultiplexing of the reads and grouping by UMI, while MiTCR was used to assemble and quantify clonotypes. To exclude erroneous sequences, only TCR cDNA sequences supported by at least two reads were retained. Downstream repertoire analysis used the tcR package, and clonotypes were matched across fractions by CDR3 nucleotide sequence plus V segment. Antigen specificity was annotated against VDJdb with VDJmatch, allowing one amino acid substitution in CDR3.

This clonotype originated in a man aged 45 to 65 who received an inactivated influenza vaccine. Donor details come from another sample of the same person, matched by shared clones. The chain is encoded by TRBV7-6 joined to TRBJ1-3; no confident D gene assignment can be made. The sample consisted of CD4+ T cells sorted from PBMCs, taken 11 to 12 days after vaccination. This receptor has the CDR3 CASSLEHGSFSGNTIYF. The DNA sequence reads TGTGCCAGCAGCTTAGAACATGGCAGTTTCTCTGGAAACACCATATATTTT.